A single sample is the source of the 5 T cell receptor beta chains below, sequenced in a study of blood T cell repertoires in COVID-19. The assay was immunoSEQ multiplex PCR, and TCRdb's table has in-frame clones only and misses some. The sample records about 34,000 clones, roughly 93% being singletons. Sequenced: peripheral blood. The receptor source for this set is a human donor in a cohort sampled during active COVID-19.

The chain recombines TRBV3-1 (or the pseudogene TRBV3-2) with TRBJ2-7; D may be TRBD2 (6 bases). Per the germline V gene, CDR1 is LGHDT and CDR2 is YNNKEL (reference sequence). Trimming stripped 2 bases from V and 4 bases from J, with 15 bases between. The CDR3 length is 15 residues. The CDR3 region is CASSQPSRGNYEQYF. CDR3 DNA sequence: TGTGCCAGCAGCCAACCCAGCCGCGGGAATTACGAGCAGTACTTC.

The chain couples TRBV19 to TRBJ2-1; 11 bases fit TRBD2. Trimming cost V 9 bases and J 4 bases; bases outside gene matches: 5. The CDR3 totals 14 residues. Germline V gene data show CDR1 as LNHDA and CDR2 as SQIVND (reference sequence). CDR3 coding DNA: TGTGCCAGCGAGACTAGCGGGGTATACAATGAGCAGTTCTTC. This codes for CASETSGVYNEQFF.

V and J are TRBV7-6 and TRBJ1-4; 8 nucleotides match TRBD1. This CDR3 contains 15 residues. The V gene end was trimmed by 1 base and the J gene end by 6 bases; junction bases not matched to a gene: 4. Germline CDR1 and CDR2: SGHVS and FNYEAQ. CDR3 in DNA: TGTGCCAGCAGCTTAGGGACAGGGAATGATGAAAAACTGTTTTTT. The encoded protein is CASSLGTGNDEKLFF.

This clone was counted between two and nine times. The V and J genes are TRBV19 and TRBJ1-6; possibly TRBD1 for D (5 bases). The germline V gene encodes CDR1 LNHDA and CDR2 SQIVND (reference sequence). Deletions cut 5 bases from V and 10 bases from J, with 18 bases between. This CDR3 contains 15 residues. CDR3: CASSPRRGLESPLHF. Here the CDR3 DNA reads TGTGCCAGTAGTCCCCGCCGGGGGTTGGAGTCACCCCTCCACTTT. Drawing the rest from reference TRBV19 and TRBJ1-6, the complete variable domain is DGGITQSPKYLFRKEGQNVTLSCEQNLNHDAMYWYRQDPGQGLRLIYYSQIVNDFQKGDIAEGYSVSREKKESFPLTVTSAQKNPTAFYLCASSPRRGLESPLHFGNGTRLTVT.

The genes are TRBV3-1 (or the pseudogene TRBV3-2) and TRBJ2-1; a possible D gene is TRBD2 (5 bases). This CDR3 contains 12 residues. V lost 0 bases and J lost 10, with 7 bases in between. The germline V gene encodes CDR1 LGHDT and CDR2 YNNKEL (reference sequence). DNA for the CDR3: TGTGCCAGCAGCCAAGATCCGGGGGAGCAGTTCTTC. Amino acids: CASSQDPGEQFF.